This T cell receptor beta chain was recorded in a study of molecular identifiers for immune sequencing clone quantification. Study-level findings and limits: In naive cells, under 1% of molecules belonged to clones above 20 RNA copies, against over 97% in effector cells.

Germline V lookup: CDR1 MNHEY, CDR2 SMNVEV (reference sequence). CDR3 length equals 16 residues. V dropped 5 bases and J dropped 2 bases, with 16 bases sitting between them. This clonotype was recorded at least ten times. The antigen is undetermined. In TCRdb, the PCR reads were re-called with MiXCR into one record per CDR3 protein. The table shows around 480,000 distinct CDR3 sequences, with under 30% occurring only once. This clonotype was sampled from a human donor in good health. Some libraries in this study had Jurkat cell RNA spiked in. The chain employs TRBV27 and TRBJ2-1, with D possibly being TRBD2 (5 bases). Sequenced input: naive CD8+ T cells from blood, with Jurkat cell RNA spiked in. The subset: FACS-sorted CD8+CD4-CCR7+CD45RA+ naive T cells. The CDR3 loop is CASSPTLSSTYNEQFF. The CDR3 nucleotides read TGTGCCAGCAGTCCCACCCTATCTAGCACCTACAATGAGCAGTTCTTC.